This T cell receptor (beta chain) appears in the sequencing data of a study of blood T cell repertoires in COVID-19. Whole-study context: In each case, the material was cDNA or gDNA derived from T cells, B-cell-depleted T cells, or PBMCs.

Study processing details: Cell counts per sample came from amplifying reference gene primers. Produced via immunoSEQ multiplex PCR; TCRdb's table is partial and in-frame only. V and J calls and clone size follow that table, whereas D and trimming were derived from the DNA. Here the sample spans about 160,000 clones, 81% being singletons. Which cohort a participant joined came from the clinical history participants gave. The CDR3 consists of 13 residues. Trimming pared 5 bases from V and 2 bases from J, leaving 7 bases between. Germline V CDR1 and CDR2: SNHLY, FYNNEI. The receptor was isolated from a woman aged 40-49 years with acute COVID-19. Sequencing input: PBMCs or T cells enriched from blood (not recorded which). This chain joins TRBV2 and TRBJ2-1; a weak D match, TRBD1 (6 bases). The CDR3 DNA reads as TGTGCCAGCAGTAGGGGGACCTACAATGAGCAGTTCTTC. This sequence encodes CASSRGTYNEQFF.